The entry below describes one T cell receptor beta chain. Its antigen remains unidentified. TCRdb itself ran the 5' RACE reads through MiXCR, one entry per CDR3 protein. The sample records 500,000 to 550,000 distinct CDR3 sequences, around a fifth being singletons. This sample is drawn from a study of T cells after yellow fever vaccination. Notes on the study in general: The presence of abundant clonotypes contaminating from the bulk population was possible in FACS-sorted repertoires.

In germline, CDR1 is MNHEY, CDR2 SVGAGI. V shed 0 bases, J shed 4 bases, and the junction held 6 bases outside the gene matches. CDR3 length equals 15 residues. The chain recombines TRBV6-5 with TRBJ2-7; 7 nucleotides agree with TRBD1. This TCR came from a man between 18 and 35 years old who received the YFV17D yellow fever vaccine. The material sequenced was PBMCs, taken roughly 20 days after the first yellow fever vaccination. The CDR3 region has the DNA TGTGCCAGCAGTTACTCTGTTGGGGACAGTTACGAGCAGTACGTC. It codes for CASSYSVGDSYEQYV.